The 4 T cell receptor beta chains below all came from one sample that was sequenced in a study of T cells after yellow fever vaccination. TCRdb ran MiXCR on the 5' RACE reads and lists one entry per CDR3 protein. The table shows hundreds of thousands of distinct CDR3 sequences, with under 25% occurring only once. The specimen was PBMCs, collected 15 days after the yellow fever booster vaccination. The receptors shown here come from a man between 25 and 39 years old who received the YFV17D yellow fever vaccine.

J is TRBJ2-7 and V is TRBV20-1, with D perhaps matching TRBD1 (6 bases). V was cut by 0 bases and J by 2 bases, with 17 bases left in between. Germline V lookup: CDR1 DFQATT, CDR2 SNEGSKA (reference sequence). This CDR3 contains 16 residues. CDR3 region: CSARDDQGLLTYEQYF. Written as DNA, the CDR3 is TGCAGTGCTAGAGATGATCAGGGGTTGCTTACCTACGAGCAGTACTTC.

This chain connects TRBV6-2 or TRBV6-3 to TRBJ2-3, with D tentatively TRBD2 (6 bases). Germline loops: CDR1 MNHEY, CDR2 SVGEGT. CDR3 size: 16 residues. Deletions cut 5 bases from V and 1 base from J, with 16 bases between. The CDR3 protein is CASSTYGRVRTDTQYF. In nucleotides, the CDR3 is TGTGCCAGCAGTACCTACGGGAGAGTCCGCACAGATACGCAGTATTTT.

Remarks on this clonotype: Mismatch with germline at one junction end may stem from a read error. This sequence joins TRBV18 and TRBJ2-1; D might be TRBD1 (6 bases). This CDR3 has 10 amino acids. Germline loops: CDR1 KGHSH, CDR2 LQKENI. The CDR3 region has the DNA TGCGCCGCAGGGGTTGCTGAGCAGTTCTTC. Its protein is CAAGVAEQFF. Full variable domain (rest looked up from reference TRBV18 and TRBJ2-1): NAGVMQNPRHLVRRRGQEARLRCSPMKGHSHVYWYRQLPEEGLKFMVYLQKENIIDESGMPKERFSAEFPKEGPSILRIQQVVRGDSAAYFCAAGVAEQFFGPGTRLTVL.

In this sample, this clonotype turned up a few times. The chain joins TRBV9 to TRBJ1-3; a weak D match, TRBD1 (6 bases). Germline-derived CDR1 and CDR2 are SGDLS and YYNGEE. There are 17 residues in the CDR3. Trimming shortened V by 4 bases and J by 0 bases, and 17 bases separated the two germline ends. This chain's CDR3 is CASSSLDRSNSGNTIYF. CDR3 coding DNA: TGTGCCAGCAGCTCCTTGGACAGATCGAACTCTGGAAACACCATATATTTT. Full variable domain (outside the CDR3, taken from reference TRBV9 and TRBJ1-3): DSGVTQTPKHLITATGQRVTLRCSPRSGDLSVYWYQQSLDQGLQFLIQYYNGEERAKGNILERFSAQQFPDLHSELNLSSLELGDSALYFCASSSLDRSNSGNTIYFGEGSWLTVV.